One and the same sample provided the 18 T cell receptor beta chains below, sequenced in a study of cytotoxic CD8 clonotypes in ibrutinib-treated CLL. Assay: immunoSEQ multiplex PCR; the TCRdb copy retains only in-frame clones and omits some. This sample has 130,000 to 150,000 clones, with approximately 80% found just once. The source was PBMCs, collected after 12 months of ibrutinib treatment. The receptors here all came from a human donor with chronic lymphocytic leukemia.

The rearrangement uses TRBV4-3 and TRBJ2-1, with TRBD1 identical over 9 bases. The trim removed 3 bases at V and 7 bases at J, leaving 4 bases unmatched. The CDR3 sequence is 14 residues long. CDR1 is LGHNA, CDR2 YSLEER, per germline. In nucleotides, the CDR3 is TGCGCCAGCAGCCAGAACAGGGGGCTTAATGAGCAGTTCTTC. Translating gives CASSQNRGLNEQFF.

The sample holds one count of this clone. This sequence joins TRBV6-5 and TRBJ1-4; D unclear. The CDR3 consists of 15 residues. The germline CDR1 and CDR2 sequences are MNHEY and SVGAGI. Trimming removed 2 bases at V and 6 bases at J, with 13 bases between. The CDR3 spells CASSYQAGWYEKLFF. The CDR3 nucleotides are TGTGCCAGCAGTTACCAGGCAGGCTGGTATGAAAAACTGTTTTTT.

V and J are TRBV4-3 and TRBJ1-6; TRBD1 is a possible D gene (5 bases). V was shortened by 0 bases and J by 7 bases, with 10 bases between the two germline ends. Germline lookup yields CDR1 LGHNA and CDR2 YSLEER. The CDR3 runs to 15 residues. CDR3 DNA sequence: TGCGCCAGCAGCCAAGATGCAGGGAAAAATTCACCCCTCCACTTT. Translated, it gives CASSQDAGKNSPLHF.

The gene calls are TRBV19 and TRBJ1-1, with D possibly being TRBD1 (6 bases). The V and J ends lost 4 bases and 1 base respectively, with 13 bases between them. The CDR3 extends over 15 amino acids. Germline values: CDR1 LNHDA, CDR2 SQIVND (reference sequence). The CDR3 DNA follows: TGTGCCAGTAGTACCACACAGGGATGGAACACTGAAGCTTTCTTT. This sequence encodes CASSTTQGWNTEAFF.

The gene calls are TRBV5-6 and TRBJ2-7; a possible D gene is TRBD2 (6 bases). The V end lost 1 base, the J end lost 3 bases, and 11 bases lay between the germline ends. The CDR3 covers 14 residues. Germline CDR1 and CDR2: SGHDT and YYEEEE. The CDR3: CASSLRGVIYEQYF. The DNA for the CDR3 is TGTGCCAGCAGCTTGCGCGGGGTGATCTACGAGCAGTACTTC. Based on the CDR3 plus reference TRBV5-6 and TRBJ2-7, the full variable domain is DAGVTQSPTHLIKTRGQQVTLRCSPKSGHDTVSWYQQALGQGPQFIFQYYEEEERQRGNFPDRFSGHQFPNYSSELNVNALLLGDSALYLCASSLRGVIYEQYFGPGTRLTVT.

The chain is built from TRBV10-3 and TRBJ2-2; 9 nucleotides agree with TRBD2. The CDR3 runs 16 residues. Looked up from germline, CDR1 is ENHRY and CDR2 is SYGVKD. The trim removed 2 bases at V and 5 bases at J, leaving 6 bases unmatched. This CDR3 is CAISEISGRMTGELFF. The DNA for the CDR3 is TGTGCCATCAGTGAGATCAGCGGGAGGATGACCGGGGAGCTGTTTTTT.

This chain links TRBV7-2 with TRBJ2-5, with 11 bases that match TRBD2. CDR1 SGHTA and CDR2 FQGNSA come from the germline V gene. V shed 3 bases and J 5 bases; nucleotides not matched to a gene: 2. The CDR3 is 14 residues long. The CDR3 loop is CASSFSGGVETQYF. In DNA form, the CDR3 reads TGTGCCAGCAGCTTTAGCGGGGGGGTGGAGACCCAGTACTTC.

V usage is TRBV25-1 and J usage is TRBJ2-7; 7 positions match TRBD2. There are 17 residues in the CDR3. CDR1 is MGHDK, CDR2 SYGVNS, per germline. Trimming cost V 6 bases and J 3 bases; bases outside gene matches: 17. This CDR3 is CASRKLIWEGQCYEQYF. CDR3 DNA: TGTGCCAGCAGAAAGTTAATATGGGAGGGTCAATGCTACGAGCAGTACTTC.

The count of this clone is one. The chain recombines TRBV21-1 with TRBJ2-3. TRBV21-1 is a documented pseudogene. CDR3 size: 15 residues. This CDR3 is CASRHKHGGVRAQYF. CDR3 DNA sequence: TGTGCCAGCAGACACAAACATGGGGGAGTTCGGGCGCAGTATTTT.

The chain has TRBV7-9 and TRBJ1-2; the D gene is possibly TRBD1 (6 bases). Looked up from germline, CDR1 is SEHNR and CDR2 is FQNEAQ (reference sequence). The V gene lost 5 bases and the J gene lost 8 bases, with 21 bases spanning the gap. The CDR3 runs to 15 residues. The CDR3 sequence: CASSPLKQGSEGYTF. In DNA, the CDR3 is TGTGCCAGCAGCCCGCTAAAACAGGGCTCTGAAGGCTACACCTTC.

The rearrangement links TRBV19 to TRBJ1-2; 9 nucleotides agree with TRBD1. J was trimmed by 4 bases and V by 7 bases; bases with no gene match: 16. Germline V lookup: CDR1 LNHDA, CDR2 SQIVND (reference sequence). The CDR3 extends over 17 amino acids. The CDR3 bases are TGTGCCAGTACCTCTACCGGGACAGGGTTTATTCTCTATGGCTACACCTTC. Its protein product is CASTSTGTGFILYGYTF. Combining the CDR3 with reference TRBV19 and TRBJ1-2 gives the whole variable domain DGGITQSPKYLFRKEGQNVTLSCEQNLNHDAMYWYRQDPGQGLRLIYYSQIVNDFQKGDIAEGYSVSREKKESFPLTVTSAQKNPTAFYLCASTSTGTGFILYGYTFGSGTRLTVV.

This clone occurred once. V and J are TRBV14 and TRBJ2-3; 9 bases map to TRBD2. Looked up from germline, CDR1 is SGHDN and CDR2 is FVKESK. This CDR3 region has 15 residues. V was clipped by 1 base and J by 6 bases; unmatched bases: 5. DNA for the CDR3: TGTGCCAGCAGCCAAGCGGGACTAGCATCGGATACGCAGTATTTT. Amino acid sequence: CASSQAGLASDTQYF.

The chain combines TRBV29-1 with TRBJ1-3; D might be TRBD1 (6 bases). CDR1 is SQVTM and CDR2 is ANQGSEA in the germline V gene. The CDR3 is 13 amino acids. V lost 4 bases to trimming and J lost 3 bases, with 10 bases between them. Here the CDR3 DNA reads TGCAGCGTTGCTTGGGGGCATGGAAACACCATATATTTT. It encodes CSVAWGHGNTIYF.

This chain uses TRBV10-2 with TRBJ1-1, with 8 nucleotides matching TRBD1. The CDR3 is 13 amino acids. The germline gives CDR1 WSHSY, CDR2 SAAADI. J was trimmed by 5 bases and V by 2 bases; bases with no gene match: 1. The CDR3 DNA reads as TGCGCCAGCAGTGAGAACAGGGGGACTGAAGCTTTCTTT. Translating gives CASSENRGTEAFF.

The chain combines TRBV14 with TRBJ2-1; either TRBD1 or TRBD2 may supply D (5 bases each). Germline assignment: CDR1 SGHDN and CDR2 FVKESK. Trimming stripped 1 base from V and 0 bases from J, with 7 bases between. This CDR3 region has 15 residues. The CDR3 sequence: CASSQGGYSYNEQFF. CDR3 sequence (DNA): TGTGCCAGCAGCCAAGGGGGGTACTCCTACAATGAGCAGTTCTTC. Complete variable domain (other parts from reference TRBV14 and TRBJ2-1): EAGVTQFPSHSVIEKGQTVTLRCDPISGHDNLYWYRRVMGKEIKFLLHFVKESKQDESGMPNNRFLAERTGGTYSTLKVQPAELEDSGVYFCASSQGGYSYNEQFFGPGTRLTVL.

The J gene is TRBJ2-1, the V gene TRBV18, with 13 bases identical to TRBD2. Looked up from germline, CDR1 is KGHSH and CDR2 is LQKENI. This CDR3 has 20 amino acids. The J segment lost 0 bases and the V segment lost 5 bases, leaving 13 bases of the junction unmatched. Here the CDR3 reads CASSSTSGRSPPSSYNEQFF. CDR3 nucleotides: TGTGCCAGCTCATCGACTAGCGGGAGGTCACCGCCTAGCTCCTACAATGAGCAGTTCTTC. The full variable domain, completed using reference TRBV18 and TRBJ2-1, is NAGVMQNPRHLVRRRGQEARLRCSPMKGHSHVYWYRQLPEEGLKFMVYLQKENIIDESGMPKERFSAEFPKEGPSILRIQQVVRGDSAAYFCASSSTSGRSPPSSYNEQFFGPGTRLTVL.

The chain couples TRBV6-5 to TRBJ2-5, with 8 bases matching TRBD1. The CDR3 runs to 14 residues. In germline, CDR1 is MNHEY, CDR2 SVGAGI. The V gene end was trimmed by 7 bases and the J gene end by 3 bases; junction bases not matched to a gene: 7. CDR3 DNA: TGTGCCAGCACTCGGACAGGGTCGAAAGAGACCCAGTACTTC. This gives the protein CASTRTGSKETQYF.

The chain is built from TRBV27 and TRBJ2-5, with D uncertain. Germline V CDR1 and CDR2: MNHEY, SMNVEV (reference sequence). Between the trimmed V and J ends, which lost 3 bases and 4 bases, there was a span of 18 bases. This CDR3 has 16 amino acids. The CDR3 nucleotides read TGTGCCAGCAGTTTTAGGCCCCCCACGATGGGAGAGACCCAGTACTTC. It encodes CASSFRPPTMGETQYF.